Shown below are 11 T cell receptor beta chains from a single sample sequenced in a study of T cell changes during pregnancy in multiple sclerosis. TCRdb's copy holds only in-frame clones and misses some; the assay was immunoSEQ multiplex PCR. This table holds about 71,000 clones, 85% to 95% found once. The sequencing used peripheral blood, collected in the third trimester of pregnancy. These receptors came from a female donor with multiple sclerosis, enrolled in a pregnancy study.

The rearrangement uses TRBV29-1 and TRBJ1-1, with a weak D call TRBD1 (6 bases). Per the germline V gene, CDR1 is SQVTM and CDR2 is ANQGSEA. The length of the CDR3 is 13 residues. With 6 bases removed from V and 0 bases from J, the gap between germline ends came to 11 bases. This chain's CDR3 is CSVGQILNTEAFF. The DNA for the CDR3 is TGCAGCGTAGGACAGATATTGAACACTGAAGCTTTCTTT.

This clone occurred a few times. The rearrangement links TRBV5-1 to TRBJ2-7; 8 bases line up with TRBD1. V was pared by 6 bases and J by 0 bases, with 8 bases of the junction left unmatched. This CDR3 has 15 residues. Germline V gene data show CDR1 as SGHRS and CDR2 as YFSETQ. This CDR3 is CASKYRGTPSYEQYF. CDR3 sequence (DNA): TGCGCCAGCAAATACAGGGGGACACCCTCCTACGAGCAGTACTTC.

This clone was detected a few times. The rearrangement uses TRBV2 and TRBJ2-4; perhaps TRBD1 as D (5 bases). Germline CDR1 SNHLY, CDR2 FYNNEI. V lost 1 base and J 6 bases, leaving 10 bases between the germline ends. The CDR3 loop spans 14 amino acids. The CDR3 protein is CASSEEGQGNIQYF. CDR3 sequence (DNA): TGTGCCAGCAGTGAAGAAGGGCAGGGAAACATTCAGTACTTC.

In DNA, the CDR3 is TGTGCCAGGCTAGCGGGAGGACCGTACCAAGAGACCCAGTACTTC. This codes for CARLAGGPYQETQYF. The chain recombines TRBV9 with TRBJ2-5; TRBD2 matches 11 bases. This CDR3 is 15 amino acids long. Germline lookup yields CDR1 SGDLS and CDR2 YYNGEE. Germline trimming cut 8 bases from V and 0 bases from J; bases unmatched to any gene: 6.

CDR3 loop: CASSAGTPLEAFF. CDR3 in DNA: TGTGCCAGCAGCGCTGGGACACCTCTCGAAGCTTTCTTT. The genes are TRBV11-2 and TRBJ1-1, with D maybe TRBD1 (6 bases). V lost 5 bases, J lost 8 bases, and 15 bases lay in between. CDR1 and CDR2 (germline): SGHAT, FQNNGV. The CDR3 is 13 amino acids.

The chain is built from TRBV10-3 and TRBJ1-1; 8 positions agree with TRBD1. V lost 6 bases, J lost 5 bases, and 8 bases stayed unmatched. Germline V CDR1 and CDR2: ENHRY, SYGVKD. The CDR3 has 14 amino acids. The CDR3 DNA reads as TGTGCCATCAGGAGAACGGACAGGGAGACTGAAGCTTTCTTT. This codes for CAIRRTDRETEAFF.

The genes are TRBV14 and TRBJ2-3, with D hard to call. The V end was cut by 4 bases, the J end by 5 bases, with 10 bases between. Per the germline V gene, CDR1 is SGHDN and CDR2 is FVKESK. CDR3 length: 13 amino acids. The CDR3 loop is CASSPQLQDTQYF. DNA for the CDR3: TGTGCCAGCAGCCCCCAACTCCAAGATACGCAGTATTTT.

V is TRBV18 and J is TRBJ2-1; TRBD1 might be the D (6 bases). Germline V gene sequence: CDR1 KGHSH, CDR2 LQKENI. The V end lost 3 bases, the J end lost 1 base, and 16 bases lay between the germline ends. The length of the CDR3 is 17 residues. The CDR3 is CASSPIAGQPSYNEQFF. DNA of the CDR3: TGTGCCAGCTCACCCATTGCCGGACAGCCATCCTACAATGAGCAGTTCTTC. Drawing the rest from reference TRBV18 and TRBJ2-1, the complete variable domain is NAGVMQNPRHLVRRRGQEARLRCSPMKGHSHVYWYRQLPEEGLKFMVYLQKENIIDESGMPKERFSAEFPKEGPSILRIQQVVRGDSAAYFCASSPIAGQPSYNEQFFGPGTRLTVL.

The V call is TRBV29-1, the J call TRBJ2-2, with a tentative D call TRBD2 (5 bases). V gave up 6 bases and J gave up 7 bases, with 15 bases separating them. CDR1 is SQVTM, CDR2 ANQGSEA, per germline. The CDR3 length is 13 residues. The CDR3 region is CSVGRDFNGELFF. The CDR3 nucleotides read TGCAGCGTGGGCCGGGATTTCAACGGGGAGCTGTTTTTT.

V gene TRBV2 combines with J gene TRBJ1-1; D is possibly TRBD1 (6 bases). V dropped 0 bases and J dropped 6 bases, with 14 bases sitting between them. The CDR3 is 15 amino acids. Germline lookup yields CDR1 SNHLY and CDR2 FYNNEI. This CDR3 is CASSEAPGGGPEAFF. The CDR3 bases are TGTGCCAGCAGTGAAGCCCCGGGGGGGGGCCCTGAAGCTTTCTTT.

The genes are TRBV2 and TRBJ2-2; D might be TRBD2 (5 bases). The CDR3 consists of 15 residues. From germline, CDR1 is SNHLY and CDR2 FYNNEI. V was shortened by 4 bases and J by 2 bases, with 11 bases between the two germline ends. The CDR3 nucleotides read TGTGCCAGCAGTGGACGGAGGAGAAACACCGGGGAGCTGTTTTTT. Its translation is CASSGRRRNTGELFF.